Below, 28 T cell receptor beta chains from the same sample are listed, as sequenced in a study of cytomegalovirus exposure and HLA in healthy donors. The table came from immunoSEQ multiplex PCR; TCRdb's copy has only in-frame clones and leaves some out. This table has over 150,000 clones, 96% appearing once. Sequenced input: PBMCs. The receptor source for this set is a woman in her late teens or twenties in good health and CMV-seronegative.

This sequence joins TRBV7-2 and TRBJ2-6; the D gene is possibly TRBD1 (5 bases). Germline assignment: CDR1 SGHTA and CDR2 FQGNSA. Trimming shortened V by 5 bases and J by 2 bases, and 13 bases separated the two germline ends. This CDR3 is 16 amino acids long. The CDR3 protein is CASSRTGSPGANVLTF. The CDR3 DNA sequence: TGTGCCAGCAGCCGTACAGGATCGCCTGGGGCCAACGTCCTGACTTTC.

V usage is TRBV5-1 and J usage is TRBJ2-4; 8 nucleotides line up with TRBD2. Germline trimming cut 7 bases from V and 7 bases from J; bases unmatched to any gene: 13. Germline assignment: CDR1 SGHRS and CDR2 YFSETQ. The CDR3 consists of 15 residues. CDR3 nucleotides: TGCGCCAGCGCCCCGGGGGGGGGTTGGGCGAACATTCAGTACTTC. Its translation is CASAPGGGWANIQYF. Full variable domain (missing parts from reference TRBV5-1 and TRBJ2-4): KAGVTQTPRYLIKTRGQQVTLSCSPISGHRSVSWYQQTPGQGLQFLFEYFSETQRNKGNFPGRFSGRQFSNSRSEMNVSTLELGDSALYLCASAPGGGWANIQYFGAGTRLSVL.

The chain links TRBV4-1 to TRBJ1-1; D gene unclear. Germline V gene sequence: CDR1 MGHRA, CDR2 YSYEKL. The V and J ends lost 1 base and 3 bases respectively, with 15 bases between them. This CDR3 is 16 amino acids long. This chain's CDR3 is CASSQAGSGRDTEAFF. CDR3 DNA sequence: TGCGCCAGCAGCCAAGCTGGGTCCGGTCGGGACACTGAAGCTTTCTTT.

The CDR3 loop is CASSHPLAGELFF. CDR3 nucleotides: TGCGCCAGCAGCCACCCCCTAGCCGGGGAGCTGTTTTTT. The J gene is TRBJ2-2, the V gene TRBV4-3; D not certain. CDR3 length: 13 residues. V was cut by 3 bases and J by 6 bases, with 8 bases left in between. The germline CDR1 and CDR2 sequences are LGHNA and YSLEER.

This clone was counted once. The chain employs TRBV4-1 and TRBJ2-1; the match to TRBD2 covers 10 bases. Germline V lookup: CDR1 MGHRA, CDR2 YSYEKL. Germline trimming cut 6 bases from V and 2 bases from J; bases unmatched to any gene: 7. The CDR3 length is 16 residues. The CDR3 sequence: CASRPTSGATYNEQFF. The CDR3 nucleotides read TGCGCCAGCAGACCCACTAGCGGGGCAACCTACAATGAGCAGTTCTTC.

This clone was detected only once. The gene calls are TRBV9 and TRBJ2-5, with 10 nucleotides matching TRBD1. V was pared by 1 base and J by 5 bases, with 5 bases of the junction left unmatched. Germline V gene lookup returns CDR1 SGDLS and CDR2 YYNGEE. CDR3 size: 15 residues. CDR3 nucleotides: TGTGCCAGCAGCGTATCGGACAGGGGGGTCGAGACCCAGTACTTC. Translating gives CASSVSDRGVETQYF. Together with reference TRBV9 and TRBJ2-5, the CDR3 gives the full variable domain: DSGVTQTPKHLITATGQRVTLRCSPRSGDLSVYWYQQSLDQGLQFLIQYYNGEERAKGNILERFSAQQFPDLHSELNLSSLELGDSALYFCASSVSDRGVETQYFGPGTRLLVL.

The V call is TRBV5-1, the J call TRBJ1-2, with a possible D match to TRBD1 (6 bases). This CDR3 contains 14 residues. Trimming took 0 bases from V and 7 from J, leaving 13 bases between them. The germline CDR1 and CDR2 sequences are SGHRS and YFSETQ. CDR3 loop: CASSLGAGAGGYTF. CDR3 sequence (DNA): TGCGCCAGCAGCTTGGGGGCAGGGGCAGGTGGCTACACCTTC.

The chain links TRBV6-5 to TRBJ1-1; 11 bases agree with TRBD1. Trimming at V came to 7 bases and at J to 5 bases, leaving 6 bases not matched to a gene. The germline gives CDR1 MNHEY, CDR2 SVGAGI. The CDR3 spans 14 residues. In nucleotides, the CDR3 is TGTGCCAGCACTCTGGGGACAGGGGGGACTGAAGCTTTCTTT. Translated, it gives CASTLGTGGTEAFF.

The genes are TRBV2 and TRBJ1-4; 9 bases fit TRBD1. Germline CDR1 reads SNHLY; CDR2 reads FYNNEI. CDR3 size: 13 residues. J lost 4 bases, V lost 6 bases, and 0 bases had no gene match. The CDR3 bases are TGTGCCAGCAGGGACAGGGGTAATGAAAAACTGTTTTTT. Encoded protein: CASRDRGNEKLFF.

This rearrangement joins TRBV11-2 to TRBJ2-3; 7 bases fit TRBD2. CDR3 size: 14 residues. V lost 3 bases, J lost 1 base, and 1 base stayed unmatched. The germline gives CDR1 SGHAT, CDR2 FQNNGV. The CDR3 DNA is TGTGCCAGCAGCTTGGCGGGGGGCACAGATACGCAGTATTTT. It translates to CASSLAGGTDTQYF.

This clone was counted only a few times. The chain joins TRBV4-1 to TRBJ1-2; the match to TRBD1 covers 7 bases. Germline CDR1 MGHRA, CDR2 YSYEKL. This CDR3 has 16 residues. V dropped 4 bases and J dropped 3; count of bases not matched to a gene: 11. As DNA, the CDR3 is TGCGCCAGCAGCCGCAGGCAGTTAGGGGGCTACTATGGCTACACCTTC. Its protein product is CASSRRQLGGYYGYTF.

The chain recombines TRBV7-8 with TRBJ1-1; D may be TRBD1 (6 bases). CDR3 length: 16 amino acids. Germline V gives CDR1 SGHVS, CDR2 FQNEAQ. V gave up 0 bases and J gave up 1 base, with 12 bases separating them. CDR3 nucleotides: TGTGCCAGCAGCTTAGCATGGGTCAGGGGGAACACTGAAGCTTTCTTT. This translates into CASSLAWVRGNTEAFF.

The rearrangement joins TRBV7-9 to TRBJ1-2; tentative D call: TRBD1 (5 bases). This CDR3 contains 13 residues. Between the trimmed V and J ends, which lost 6 bases and 8 bases, there was a span of 16 bases. Germline CDR1 is SEHNR and CDR2 is FQNEAQ (reference sequence). CDR3 loop: CASSQAGGKGYTF. The CDR3, as DNA: TGTGCCAGCAGTCAAGCGGGGGGAAAGGGCTACACCTTC.

The chain joins TRBV10-3 to TRBJ1-3; 7 positions match TRBD1. The CDR3 covers 16 residues. With V trimmed by 2 bases and J by 1 base, 5 bases remained unmatched. Germline values: CDR1 ENHRY, CDR2 SYGVKD. CDR3 loop: CAISETGVDSGNTIYF. The CDR3 coding sequence is TGTGCCATCAGTGAGACAGGGGTGGATTCTGGAAACACCATATATTTT.

For this clone: At one of its ends the junction is not consistent with the germline gene, which may arise from a read error. This chain joins TRBV7-7 and TRBJ1-1; TRBD1 agrees at 7 bases. Germline CDR1 reads SSHAT; CDR2 reads FNYEAQ (reference sequence). The CDR3 contains 18 residues. The CDR3 DNA is TGTGCTAGCAGCTTCGGCCCCGACAGGGAAGTTAGAAACACTGAAGCTTTCTTT. Protein product: CASSFGPDREVRNTEAFF.

This chain links TRBV30 with TRBJ1-6; a weak D match, TRBD1 (6 bases). Looked up from germline, CDR1 is GTSNPN and CDR2 is SVGIG (reference sequence). The CDR3 has 17 amino acids. Trimming left V 3 bases short and J 0 bases short, with 15 bases between. CDR3 sequence reads: CAWRSTGRGSYNSPLHF. In nucleotides, the CDR3 is TGTGCCTGGAGATCAACAGGGAGGGGCTCCTATAATTCACCCCTCCACTTT.

The chain employs TRBV9 and TRBJ2-3; D remains unclear. CDR3 size: 15 residues. V shed 0 bases and J shed 1 base, with 9 bases lying between them. Germline CDR1 is SGDLS and CDR2 is YYNGEE. The CDR3, as DNA: TGTGCCAGCAGCGTAGGGAGCTTGGGCACAGATACGCAGTATTTT. Its protein product is CASSVGSLGTDTQYF.

The rearrangement joins TRBV6-1 to TRBJ2-7, with D perhaps matching TRBD2 (5 bases). CDR3 size: 13 residues. The ends were cut back, 2 bases at V and 2 bases at J, with 7 bases in the middle. The V gene's germline CDR1 is MNHNS and CDR2 SASEGT. The CDR3 coding sequence is TGTGCCAGCAGTGAAAGCGGAACCTACGAGCAGTACTTC. It encodes CASSESGTYEQYF.

This sequence joins TRBV6-4 and TRBJ1-2, with D maybe TRBD1 (6 bases). The CDR3 has 13 residues. Germline CDR1 reads MRHNA; CDR2 reads SNTAGT. With 5 bases removed from V and 3 bases from J, the gap between germline ends came to 10 bases. Written as DNA, the CDR3 is TGTGCCAGCAGTAAGGGGGTAGACTATGGCTACACCTTC. As protein: CASSKGVDYGYTF.

This chain joins TRBV15 and TRBJ1-4; 9 bases are shared with TRBD1. The J segment lost 6 bases and the V segment lost 0 bases, leaving 8 bases of the junction unmatched. The CDR3 spans 17 residues. The germline CDR1 and CDR2 sequences are LNHNV and YYDKDF (reference sequence). CDR3 nucleotide sequence: TGTGCCACCAGCAGAGATGCCAAGGGACAGGGTTATGAAAAACTGTTTTTT. Its translation is CATSRDAKGQGYEKLFF.

The chain employs TRBV21-1 and TRBJ2-5; TRBD1 reflects the table's D call only, with no check against the DNA. TRBV21-1 is given as a pseudogene. The CDR3 has 13 amino acids. In DNA, the CDR3 is TGTGCCAGGCGTTTGGGCTTCCAAGAGACCCAGTACTTC. This translates into CARRLGFQETQYF.

The gene calls are TRBV6-5 and TRBJ1-3; possibly TRBD1 for D (5 bases). This CDR3 has 15 amino acids. V was trimmed by 8 bases and J by 0 bases, leaving 14 bases between them. Per the germline V gene, CDR1 is MNHEY and CDR2 is SVGAGI. CDR3 in DNA: TGTGCCAGCGCGGCAGGGAGGTTCTCTGGAAACACCATATATTTT. Amino acid sequence: CASAAGRFSGNTIYF.

The rearrangement joins TRBV15 to TRBJ1-4; D might be TRBD1 (5 bases). This CDR3 contains 14 residues. V was cut by 5 bases and J by 4 bases, with 11 bases left in between. Germline CDR1 is LNHNV and CDR2 is YYDKDF (reference sequence). The CDR3 region is CATSGDRDNEKLFF. CDR3 nucleotide sequence: TGTGCCACCAGCGGTGACAGAGATAATGAAAAACTGTTTTTT.

CDR3 amino acids: CASSNGQGGGSPLHF. CDR3 nucleotides: TGTGCCAGCAGCAACGGACAGGGGGGCGGTTCACCCCTCCACTTT. V and J are TRBV7-9 and TRBJ1-6; 10 bases are shared with TRBD1. The germline V gene has CDR1 SEHNR and CDR2 FQNEAQ (reference sequence). This CDR3 has 15 amino acids. Trimming at V came to 5 bases and at J to 9 bases, leaving 7 bases not matched to a gene.

The chain uses TRBV9 and TRBJ2-5; D gene uncertain. There are 15 residues in the CDR3. V was trimmed by 0 bases and J by 4 bases, leaving 13 bases between them. CDR1 and CDR2 from the germline V gene are SGDLS and YYNGEE. CDR3 nucleotide sequence: TGTGCCAGCAGCGTAGTTTCAGGCCTCCCAGAGACCCAGTACTTC. The encoded protein is CASSVVSGLPETQYF.

This chain uses TRBV19 with TRBJ1-2; perhaps TRBD1 as D (6 bases). Deletions cut 2 bases from V and 2 bases from J, with 15 bases between. Per germline, CDR1 LNHDA and CDR2 SQIVND (reference sequence). The CDR3 has 16 residues. Here the CDR3 DNA reads TGTGCCAGTAGTATACAGGGGATTGTTTCAAACTATGGCTACACCTTC. It is translated as CASSIQGIVSNYGYTF.

This rearrangement joins TRBV19 to TRBJ2-7; 10 bases agree with TRBD1. The CDR3 has 13 amino acids. Trimming cost V 9 bases and J 5 bases; bases outside gene matches: 7. Per germline, CDR1 LNHDA and CDR2 SQIVND (reference sequence). CDR3 region: CASGTGALHEQYF. The CDR3 DNA is TGTGCCAGCGGGACAGGGGCGCTCCACGAGCAGTACTTC.

This clone was found once. J is TRBJ2-2 and V is TRBV15, with D perhaps matching TRBD2 (5 bases). Per germline, CDR1 LNHNV and CDR2 YYDKDF (reference sequence). CDR3 size: 18 residues. V lost 4 bases, J lost 2 bases, and 20 bases lay in between. The CDR3 protein is CATSKTIYGWRNTGELFF. Here the CDR3 DNA reads TGTGCCACCAGCAAGACTATTTACGGGTGGCGTAACACCGGGGAGCTGTTTTTT.